This TCR beta chain was observed in a study of vaccination effects on CD4 cells after COVID-19. About the research overall: Post-vaccine draws lagged the second dose by a median of 72 days.

Regarding the study as a whole: Clones induced by infection and by vaccine showed marked clonal contraction late after vaccination.

Expansion of antigen-specific CD4+ T cells with viral peptide pools was carried out by the ViraFEST assay before sequencing. At the end of nine to ten days of culture, CD4+ T cells were isolated. It was two doses of either the BNT162b2 or mRNA-1273 vaccine that participants received. Nucleocapsid antibody tests were negative, and the vaccine recipients had no prior SARS-CoV-2 infection. Generated by immunoSEQ multiplex PCR, the TCRdb table keeps only in-frame clones and is missing some. In the table there are some 74,000 clones, roughly four fifths of which are singletons. The CDR3 is made up of 16 amino acids. V lost 5 bases to trimming and J lost 2 bases, with 18 bases between them. Germline CDR1 SEHNR, CDR2 FQNEAQ (reference sequence). On this clone itself: Its antigen is still unknown.

The V call is TRBV7-9, the J call TRBJ2-5; possibly TRBD1 for D (6 bases). The receptor was isolated from a human donor who received a COVID-19 vaccine. Sequencing was performed on CD4+ T cells from PBMCs cultured with HCoV-229E spike peptides, taken after COVID-19 vaccination. CDR3 coding DNA: TGTGCCAGCAGCCCCTCGAGAGGACAGAGACAAGAGACCCAGTACTTC. Translated, it gives CASSPSRGQRQETQYF.